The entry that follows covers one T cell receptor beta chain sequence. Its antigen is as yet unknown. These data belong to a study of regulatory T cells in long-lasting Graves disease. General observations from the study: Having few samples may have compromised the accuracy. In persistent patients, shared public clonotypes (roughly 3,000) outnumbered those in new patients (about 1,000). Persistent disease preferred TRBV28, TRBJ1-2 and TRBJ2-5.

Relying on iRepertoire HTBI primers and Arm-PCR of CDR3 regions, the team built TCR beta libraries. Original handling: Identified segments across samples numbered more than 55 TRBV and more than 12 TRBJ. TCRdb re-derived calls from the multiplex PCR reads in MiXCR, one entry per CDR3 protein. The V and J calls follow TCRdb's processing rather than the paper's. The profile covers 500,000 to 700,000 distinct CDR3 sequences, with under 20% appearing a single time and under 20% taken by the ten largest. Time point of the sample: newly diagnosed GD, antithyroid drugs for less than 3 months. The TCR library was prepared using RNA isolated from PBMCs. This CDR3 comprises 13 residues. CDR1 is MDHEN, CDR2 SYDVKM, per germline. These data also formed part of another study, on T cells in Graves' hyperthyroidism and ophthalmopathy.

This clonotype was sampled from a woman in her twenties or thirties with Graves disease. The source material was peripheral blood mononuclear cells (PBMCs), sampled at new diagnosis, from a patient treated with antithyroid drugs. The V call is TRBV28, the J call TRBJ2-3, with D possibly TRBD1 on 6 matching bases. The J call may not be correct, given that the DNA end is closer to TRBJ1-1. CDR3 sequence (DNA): TGTGCCAGCAGTTCAGGGGCCGCCAGTAAAGCTTTCTTT. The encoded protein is CASSSGAASKAFF.